These 9 T cell receptor beta chains were all obtained from the same sample, sequenced in a study of blood T cell repertoires in COVID-19. Profiled with immunoSEQ multiplex PCR; TCRdb holds only in-frame clones, not every one. The data hold 55,000 to 70,000 clones, with roughly 79% observed a single time. The sequenced material came from peripheral blood. All receptors come from a man aged 55 to 70 with acute or convalescent COVID-19.

The J gene is TRBJ2-2, the V gene TRBV5-1; a weak D match, TRBD2 (5 bases). Germline loops: CDR1 SGHRS, CDR2 YFSETQ. There are 14 residues in the CDR3. The V end lost 6 bases, the J end lost 5 bases, and 14 bases lay between the germline ends. The CDR3 spells CASTVLGGTGELFF. For the CDR3, the DNA is TGCGCCAGCACCGTCCTGGGCGGGACCGGGGAGCTGTTTTTT. The whole variable domain, filled in from reference TRBV5-1 and TRBJ2-2, reads KAGVTQTPRYLIKTRGQQVTLSCSPISGHRSVSWYQQTPGQGLQFLFEYFSETQRNKGNFPGRFSGRQFSNSRSEMNVSTLELGDSALYLCASTVLGGTGELFFGEGSRLTVL.

This sequence joins TRBV4-1 and TRBJ2-2; D is ambiguous. CDR3 length: 15 residues. With 4 bases removed from V and 5 bases from J, the gap between germline ends came to 14 bases. The germline CDR1 and CDR2 sequences are MGHRA and YSYEKL. Here the CDR3 DNA reads TGCGCCAGCAGCCGCAACACAGTCACAACCGGGGAGCTGTTTTTT. Translated: CASSRNTVTTGELFF.

V usage is TRBV4-1 and J usage is TRBJ1-2; D is perhaps TRBD1 (5 bases). The germline CDR1 and CDR2 sequences are MGHRA and YSYEKL. V lost 0 bases to trimming and J lost 3 bases, with 17 bases between them. This CDR3 has 17 residues. CDR3 region: CASSQDGRALSDYGYTF. DNA of the CDR3: TGCGCCAGCAGCCAAGATGGCAGGGCTTTATCGGACTATGGCTACACCTTC.

In its sample, this clone was seen a few times. The V gene is TRBV4-1, the J gene TRBJ1-2, with a tentative D call TRBD1 (5 bases). The CDR3 totals 16 residues. V dropped 2 bases and J dropped 8 bases, with 21 bases sitting between them. CDR1 is MGHRA, CDR2 YSYEKL, per germline. This chain's CDR3 is CASSQPGWRDVFGYTF. The CDR3, as DNA: TGCGCCAGCAGCCAACCGGGGTGGAGGGACGTGTTCGGCTACACCTTC.

The V and J genes are TRBV6-1 and TRBJ1-4; D uncertain. The CDR3 is 15 residues long. Per the germline V gene, CDR1 is MNHNS and CDR2 is SASEGT. V lost 0 bases and J 4 bases, leaving 9 bases between the germline ends. The CDR3 here is CASSEANSYNEKLFF. CDR3 DNA: TGTGCCAGCAGTGAAGCAAACAGTTATAATGAAAAACTGTTTTTT.

The V and J genes are TRBV19 and TRBJ1-5; no clear D. Trimming removed 3 bases at V and 4 bases at J, with 7 bases between. The CDR3 is made up of 13 amino acids. Germline-derived CDR1 and CDR2 are LNHDA and SQIVND (reference sequence). The chain's CDR3 is CASSMVGNQPQHF. CDR3 coding DNA: TGTGCCAGTAGTATGGTCGGGAATCAGCCCCAGCATTTT.

The chain couples TRBV6-1 to TRBJ1-5; D possibly corresponds to TRBD1 (5 bases). This CDR3 has 15 amino acids. The V gene's germline CDR1 is MNHNS and CDR2 SASEGT. Trimming shortened V by 6 bases and J by 0 bases, and 12 bases separated the two germline ends. The CDR3 loop reads CASSHGTPSNQPQHF. The CDR3 DNA reads TGTGCCAGCAGCCACGGGACTCCTAGCAATCAGCCCCAGCATTTT.

This clone was found a few times. The V and J genes are TRBV14 and TRBJ2-3; 13 nucleotides agree with TRBD2. Per germline, CDR1 SGHDN and CDR2 FVKESK. This CDR3 spans 17 amino acids. J was trimmed by 3 bases and V by 3 bases; bases with no gene match: 6. The CDR3 nucleotides read TGTGCCAGCAGCCAGACTAGCGGGGGGCCTCGGACAGATACGCAGTATTTT. It yields the protein CASSQTSGGPRTDTQYF.

The chain couples TRBV5-1 to TRBJ1-2; no clear D gene. Germline lookup yields CDR1 SGHRS and CDR2 YFSETQ. This CDR3 region has 13 residues. V lost 0 bases to trimming and J lost 7 bases, with 10 bases between them. The CDR3 loop is CASSLGGESGYTF. In DNA form, the CDR3 reads TGCGCCAGCAGCTTGGGCGGCGAGAGTGGCTACACCTTC. Based on the CDR3 plus reference TRBV5-1 and TRBJ1-2, the full variable domain is KAGVTQTPRYLIKTRGQQVTLSCSPISGHRSVSWYQQTPGQGLQFLFEYFSETQRNKGNFPGRFSGRQFSNSRSEMNVSTLELGDSALYLCASSLGGESGYTFGSGTRLTVV.